One sample yielded the 26 T cell receptor beta chains listed below, sequenced in a study of CD8 T cells in Susac syndrome. Reverse transcription used roughly 0.5 to 1 ug RNA and random hexamers. TCRdb analysed the immunoSEQ multiplex PCR reads with MiXCR anew, one entry per CDR3 protein. The data show over 150,000 distinct CDR3 sequences, roughly 94% seen once. Sequencing was done on a sample of CD4+ T cells from PBMCs. All receptors come from a human donor with Susac syndrome.

J is TRBJ1-1 and V is TRBV5-4; D perhaps matches TRBD1 (5 bases). The V end was cut by 4 bases, the J end by 5 bases, with 18 bases between. There are 15 residues in the CDR3. Germline CDR1 reads SGHNT; CDR2 reads YYREEE (reference sequence). CDR3 bases: TGTGCCAGCAGCCCGGAGGCAGGGCTTGCGACTGAAGCTTTCTTT. Translating it yields CASSPEAGLATEAFF. The whole variable domain, remainder taken from reference TRBV5-4 and TRBJ1-1, is ETGVTQSPTHLIKTRGQQVTLRCSSQSGHNTVSWYQQALGQGPQFIFQYYREEENGRGNFPPRFSGLQFPNYSSELNVNALELDDSALYLCASSPEAGLATEAFFGQGTRLTVV.

This clonotype was observed a single time. One junction end disagrees with the germline gene, perhaps due to a read error. This chain joins TRBV12-3 or TRBV12-4 and TRBJ2-3, with 9 nucleotides matching TRBD2. The CDR3 length is 14 residues. The CDR3 sequence is CASSLAGFTDTQYF. The CDR3 coding sequence is TGTGCCAGCAGTCTAGCGGGGTTCACAGATACGCAGTATTTT.

This clonotype came up once. The rearrangement uses TRBV6-4 and TRBJ1-1; unclear D gene. From germline, CDR1 is MRHNA and CDR2 SNTAGT. V lost 8 bases, J lost 8 bases, and 18 bases lay in between. The CDR3 length is 13 residues. The CDR3, as DNA: TGTGCCAGCTCCATGGAGGGAGCGGGCGAAGCTTTCTTT. Translation gives CASSMEGAGEAFF.

This chain joins TRBV5-1 and TRBJ1-4; 9 bases are a match to TRBD1. CDR1 SGHRS and CDR2 YFSETQ come from the germline V gene. V was clipped by 1 base and J by 3 bases; unmatched bases: 4. CDR3 length: 16 residues. CDR3 sequence reads: CASSLTGGVANEKLFF. The CDR3 coding sequence is TGCGCCAGCAGCTTGACAGGGGGCGTCGCTAATGAAAAACTGTTTTTT.

V usage is TRBV20-1 and J usage is TRBJ2-1; 7 nucleotides match TRBD2. The germline V gene has CDR1 DFQATT and CDR2 SNEGSKA (reference sequence). The ends lost 3 bases at V and 10 bases at J; junction bases unmatched: 12. The CDR3 has 14 amino acids. CDR3 amino acids: CSASRAGDFGEQFF. The CDR3 DNA is TGCAGTGCTAGTCGGGCGGGAGATTTCGGAGAGCAGTTCTTC.

The rearrangement joins TRBV30 to TRBJ2-1; the D gene is possibly TRBD2 (6 bases). V was shortened by 3 bases and J by 10 bases, with 16 bases between the two germline ends. Germline CDR1 reads GTSNPN; CDR2 reads SVGIG (reference sequence). The CDR3 has 13 amino acids. CDR3 DNA: TGTGCCTGGAGATGGACCGCGGCGGGGGAGCAGTTCTTC. Its protein is CAWRWTAAGEQFF.

Only one count was recorded for this clonotype. The V and J genes are TRBV5-6 and TRBJ1-6, with a weak D call TRBD1 (5 bases). This CDR3 comprises 14 residues. V shed 2 bases and J shed 7 bases, with 10 bases lying between them. Germline V CDR1 and CDR2: SGHDT, YYEEEE. In nucleotides, the CDR3 is TGTGCCAGCAGCTTAGGGACGGGAAATTCACCCCTCCACTTT. Translating gives CASSLGTGNSPLHF.

The chain carries TRBV11-2 and TRBJ2-1, with TRBD1 matching 7 bases. Germline V gene lookup returns CDR1 SGHAT and CDR2 FQNNGV. CDR3 length: 17 amino acids. J gave up 0 bases and V 0 bases, and 5 bases lay outside the gene matches. This chain's CDR3 is CASSLDGRTGSYNEQFF. The DNA of the CDR3 is TGTGCCAGCAGCTTAGACGGGCGGACAGGCTCCTACAATGAGCAGTTCTTC.

The chain has TRBV29-1 and TRBJ2-3; TRBD1 aligns across 10 bases. This CDR3 has 14 residues. After removal of 4 bases from V and 4 bases from J, the junction contained 5 bases not matched to a gene. Looked up from germline, CDR1 is SQVTM and CDR2 is ANQGSEA. The CDR3 protein is CSVGGQGMADTQYF. The CDR3 DNA sequence: TGCAGCGTTGGGGGACAGGGGATGGCAGATACGCAGTATTTT.

V is TRBV15 and J is TRBJ1-4; tentatively, D is TRBD1 (6 bases). Looked up from germline, CDR1 is LNHNV and CDR2 is YYDKDF (reference sequence). V was cut by 4 bases and J by 8 bases, with 17 bases left in between. The CDR3 is made up of 15 amino acids. The CDR3 sequence is CATSTWGGKEEKLFF. The CDR3 DNA is TGTGCCACCAGCACCTGGGGGGGCAAGGAGGAAAAACTGTTTTTT.

V usage is TRBV7-2 and J usage is TRBJ2-3; D might be TRBD1 (6 bases). V lost 3 bases to trimming and J lost 0 bases, with 10 bases between them. Germline V gene lookup returns CDR1 SGHTA and CDR2 FQGNSA. This CDR3 is 15 amino acids long. CDR3: CASSFRDTSTDTQYF. Here the CDR3 DNA reads TGTGCCAGCAGCTTCCGGGACACCAGCACAGATACGCAGTATTTT.

This sequence joins TRBV4-3 and TRBJ1-2; tentatively, D is TRBD1 (5 bases). Germline V gene data show CDR1 as LGHNA and CDR2 as YSLEER. Trimming pared 8 bases from V and 3 bases from J, leaving 16 bases between. The CDR3 totals 14 residues. CDR3 in amino acids: CASRKGHRDYGYTF. The CDR3 nucleotides are TGCGCCAGCCGAAAAGGACACCGCGACTATGGCTACACCTTC.

The V call is TRBV5-1, the J call TRBJ1-2, with 10 bases that match TRBD1. CDR3 length: 15 residues. CDR1 is SGHRS, CDR2 YFSETQ, per germline. Trimming took 2 bases from V and 7 from J; bases not matched to a gene: 8. CDR3 DNA: TGCGCCAGCAGCTTTTCCGGGACAGGGGCCTCTGGCTACACCTTC. Protein sequence: CASSFSGTGASGYTF.

The chain combines TRBV11-2 with TRBJ2-1, with 13 nucleotides matching TRBD2. Germline CDR1 reads SGHAT; CDR2 reads FQNNGV. The CDR3 is made up of 20 amino acids. The junction had 13 bases not matched to a gene; V was cut back by 5 bases and J by 0 bases. The CDR3 nucleotides read TGTGCCAGCAGCCTGATGACTAGCGGGAGGCCCGTCTCCTCCTACAATGAGCAGTTCTTC. Its protein is CASSLMTSGRPVSSYNEQFF.

The chain employs TRBV12-3 or TRBV12-4 and TRBJ1-2; tentative D call: TRBD1 (5 bases). This CDR3 comprises 12 residues. Trimming took 3 bases from V and 7 from J, leaving 9 bases between them. The chain's CDR3 is CASSFRTLGYTF. The CDR3 nucleotides are TGTGCCAGCAGTTTCAGGACACTTGGCTACACCTTC.

This chain links TRBV4-1 with TRBJ1-1, with a tentative D call TRBD1 (5 bases). Germline CDR1 reads MGHRA; CDR2 reads YSYEKL. V lost 4 bases, J lost 3 bases, and 12 bases lay in between. The CDR3 is 14 amino acids. CDR3 residues: CASSPGDLDTEAFF. CDR3 DNA sequence: TGCGCCAGCAGCCCTGGGGACTTGGACACTGAAGCTTTCTTT.

This sequence joins TRBV28 and TRBJ2-5; weak D call: TRBD2 (5 bases). V gave up 3 bases and J gave up 2 bases, with 13 bases separating them. The CDR3 is 15 amino acids. CDR1 MDHEN and CDR2 SYDVKM come from the germline V gene. The CDR3 reads CASSFSPGDQETQYF. The CDR3 DNA follows: TGTGCCAGCAGTTTTTCCCCCGGGGATCAAGAGACCCAGTACTTC.

J is TRBJ2-7 and V is TRBV20-1; 11 bases are a match to TRBD2. With V trimmed by 6 bases and J by 0 bases, 7 bases remained unmatched. This CDR3 has 15 residues. The V gene's germline CDR1 is DFQATT and CDR2 SNEGSKA (reference sequence). CDR3 sequence reads: CSATTSGMSSYEQYF. In DNA form, the CDR3 reads TGCAGTGCCACGACTAGCGGGATGAGCTCCTACGAGCAGTACTTC.

The V call is TRBV6-5, the J call TRBJ2-3; TRBD2 aligns across 8 bases. The germline V gene encodes CDR1 MNHEY and CDR2 SVGAGI. The CDR3 runs 15 residues. Germline trimming cut 6 bases from V and 3 bases from J; bases unmatched to any gene: 8. CDR3 DNA sequence: TGTGCCAGCAGGCGCGGGGGGCGGGGGACAGATACGCAGTATTTT. This encodes CASRRGGRGTDTQYF.

J is TRBJ1-3 and V is TRBV30; D is uncertain. This CDR3 has 16 amino acids. Germline V gene sequence: CDR1 GTSNPN, CDR2 SVGIG (reference sequence). Trimming cost V 5 bases and J 0 bases, with 17 bases left between them. The CDR3 here is CAWSPGRVSSGNTIYF. The CDR3 DNA sequence: TGTGCCTGGTCTCCTGGGAGGGTGAGCTCTGGAAACACCATATATTTT.

The chain joins TRBV11-2 to TRBJ2-5, with D unresolved. The V end was cut by 3 bases, the J end by 1 base, with 12 bases between. Germline CDR1 is SGHAT and CDR2 is FQNNGV. The CDR3 sequence is 15 residues long. CDR3 region: CASSLMNTLQETQYF. Here the CDR3 DNA reads TGTGCCAGCAGCTTGATGAATACCCTCCAAGAGACCCAGTACTTC. Supplemented by reference TRBV11-2 and TRBJ2-5, the full variable domain reads EAGVAQSPRYKIIEKRQSVAFWCNPISGHATLYWYQQILGQGPKLLIQFQNNGVVDDSQLPKDRFSAERLKGVDSTLKIQPAKLEDSAVYLCASSLMNTLQETQYFGPGTRLLVL.

The CDR3 is CASSLGGIGSTDTQYF. The CDR3 region has the DNA TGTGCCAGCAGCTTAGGGGGTATCGGAAGCACAGATACGCAGTATTTT. The chain is built from TRBV7-8 and TRBJ2-3, with unresolved D. V was shortened by 1 base and J by 0 bases, with 11 bases between the two germline ends. CDR3 size: 16 residues. Germline V gives CDR1 SGHVS, CDR2 FQNEAQ.

The chain joins TRBV12-3 or TRBV12-4 to TRBJ2-7; D is unresolved. This CDR3 has 12 amino acids. Trimming cost V 5 bases and J 7 bases, with 12 bases left between them. The CDR3 bases are TGTGCCAGCAGTCAACCTTTGGGGGAGCAGTACTTC. Its protein product is CASSQPLGEQYF.

This sequence joins TRBV5-6 and TRBJ2-2; 11 bases fit TRBD1. V was pared by 3 bases and J by 5 bases, with 3 bases of the junction left unmatched. The CDR3 consists of 15 residues. Germline V gene lookup returns CDR1 SGHDT and CDR2 YYEEEE. The DNA for the CDR3 is TGTGCCAGCAGCTGGACAGGGGGCATTACCGGGGAGCTGTTTTTT. It yields the protein CASSWTGGITGELFF. The entire variable domain, with the rest obtained from reference TRBV5-6 and TRBJ2-2, is as follows: DAGVTQSPTHLIKTRGQQVTLRCSPKSGHDTVSWYQQALGQGPQFIFQYYEEEERQRGNFPDRFSGHQFPNYSSELNVNALLLGDSALYLCASSWTGGITGELFFGEGSRLTVL.

The chain has TRBV28 and TRBJ2-1, with 10 bases fitting TRBD2. CDR1 is MDHEN, CDR2 SYDVKM, per germline. The CDR3 spans 20 residues. After removal of 3 bases from V and 0 bases from J, the junction contained 14 bases not matched to a gene. CDR3 loop: CASSFLFGGTSDISYNEQFF. For the CDR3, the DNA is TGTGCCAGCAGTTTCCTTTTTGGGGGGACTAGCGACATCTCCTACAATGAGCAGTTCTTC.

The genes are TRBV28 and TRBJ2-7; D is tentatively TRBD1 or TRBD2 (6 bases each). The V gene lost 7 bases and the J gene lost 2 bases, with 18 bases spanning the gap. Germline-derived CDR1 and CDR2 are MDHEN and SYDVKM. This CDR3 is built from 15 residues. CDR3 DNA sequence: TGTGCCAGCACCATGGTGGGGGGCGCAGCCTACGAGCAGTACTTC. The encoded protein is CASTMVGGAAYEQYF. The full variable domain, its missing parts supplied by reference TRBV28 and TRBJ2-7, is DVKVTQSSRYLVKRTGEKVFLECVQDMDHENMFWYRQDPGLGLRLIYFSYDVKMKEKGDIPEGYSVSREKKERFSLILESASTNQTSMYLCASTMVGGAAYEQYFGPGTRLTVT.